This T cell receptor (beta chain) is drawn from a study of T-cell reconstitution after alpha-beta-depleted transplantation in children. Germline V lookup: CDR1 SGHKS, CDR2 YYEKEE (reference sequence). This CDR3 spans 15 amino acids. This clonotype was seen at least ten times. As yet, its antigen is unknown. A junction boundary mismatches the germline segment, possibly from a read error. Points from the study as a whole: The study traced high day-60 TCRbeta diversity in some patients to surviving recipient T cells and thymic progenitors. It was reported that alpha-beta T cells came from several hundred expanded graft clones (about two months after transplant). A year post-transplant, T-cell counts and diversity derived mostly from newly produced T cells.

Preparation of the TCRbeta library was carried out with unique molecular identifiers. TCRdb used MiXCR to reprocess the PCR reads, holding one entry per CDR3 protein. Among around 190,000 distinct CDR3 sequences listed, around 7% were seen once. The source is a boy aged 2-9 years with acute lymphoblastic leukemia, due to receive a stem cell transplant. The specimen was PBMCs, collected before TCRalphabeta/CD19-depleted stem cell transplant. The V gene is TRBV5-5, the J gene TRBJ2-5, with D hard to call. CDR3 sequence: CASILVRAEQETQYF. The CDR3 DNA reads as TGTGCCAGCATCTTGGTTCGGGCAGAACAAGAGACCCAGTACTTC.